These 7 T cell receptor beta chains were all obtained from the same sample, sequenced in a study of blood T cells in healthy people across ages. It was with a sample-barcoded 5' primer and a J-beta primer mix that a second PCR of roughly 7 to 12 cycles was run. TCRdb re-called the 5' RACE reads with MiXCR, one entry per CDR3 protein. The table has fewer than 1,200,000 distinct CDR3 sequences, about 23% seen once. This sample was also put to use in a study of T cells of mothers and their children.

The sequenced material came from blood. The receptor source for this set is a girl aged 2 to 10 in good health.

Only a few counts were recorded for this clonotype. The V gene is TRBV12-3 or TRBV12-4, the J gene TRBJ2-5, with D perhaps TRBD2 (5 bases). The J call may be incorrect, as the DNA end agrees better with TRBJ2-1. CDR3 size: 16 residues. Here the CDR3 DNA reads TGTGCCAGCAGTGCAGACGGAGGCTACTATCACAATGAGCAGTTCTTC. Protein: CASSADGGYYHNEQFF.

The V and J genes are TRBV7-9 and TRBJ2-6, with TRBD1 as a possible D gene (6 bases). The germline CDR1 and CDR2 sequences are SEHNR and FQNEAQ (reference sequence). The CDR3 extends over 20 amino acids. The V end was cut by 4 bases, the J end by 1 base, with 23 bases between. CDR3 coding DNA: TGTGCCAGCAGCTCAGATATCGGGACAATATTGACATCTGGGGCCAACGTCCTGACTTTC. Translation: CASSSDIGTILTSGANVLTF.

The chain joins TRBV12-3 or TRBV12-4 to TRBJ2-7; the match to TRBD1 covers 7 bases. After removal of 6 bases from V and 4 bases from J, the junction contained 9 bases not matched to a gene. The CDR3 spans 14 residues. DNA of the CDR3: TGTGCCAGCAGGAAACAGGGGCTGGGTTACGAGCAGTACTTC. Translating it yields CASRKQGLGYEQYF.

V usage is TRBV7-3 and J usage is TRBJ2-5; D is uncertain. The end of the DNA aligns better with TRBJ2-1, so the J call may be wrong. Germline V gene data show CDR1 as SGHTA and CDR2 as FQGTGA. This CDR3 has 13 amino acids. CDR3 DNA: TGTGCCAGCAGCTCGACTTCTCTCAGTGAGCAGTTCTTC. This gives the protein CASSSTSLSEQFF.

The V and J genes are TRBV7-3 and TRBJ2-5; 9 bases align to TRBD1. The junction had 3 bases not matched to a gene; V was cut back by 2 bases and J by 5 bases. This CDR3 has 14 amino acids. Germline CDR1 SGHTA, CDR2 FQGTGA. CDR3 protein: CASSLSGQGETQYF. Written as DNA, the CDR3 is TGTGCCAGCAGCTTATCCGGACAGGGGGAGACCCAGTACTTC.

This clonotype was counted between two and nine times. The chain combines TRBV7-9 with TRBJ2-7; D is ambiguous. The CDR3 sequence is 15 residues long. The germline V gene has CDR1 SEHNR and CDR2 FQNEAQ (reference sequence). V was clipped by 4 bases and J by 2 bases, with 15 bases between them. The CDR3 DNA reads TGTGCCAGCAGCTCCCCCTCGGCGTTCGCCTACGAGCAGTACTTC. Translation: CASSSPSAFAYEQYF.

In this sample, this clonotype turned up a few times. In nucleotides, the CDR3 is TGTGCCAGCAGTCCTTCCAGATTTACGGGGGATACGCAGTATTTT. Protein: CASSPSRFTGDTQYF. V gene TRBV12-3 or TRBV12-4 combines with J gene TRBJ2-3, with D perhaps matching TRBD2 (5 bases). Trimming pared 5 bases from V and 6 bases from J, leaving 18 bases between. This CDR3 spans 15 amino acids.